The 21 T cell receptor beta chains given below trace back to one sample, sequenced in a study of blood T cell repertoires in COVID-19. Profiled with immunoSEQ multiplex PCR; TCRdb holds only in-frame clones, not every one. The data contain 200,000 to 250,000 clones, roughly 80% of them singletons. Sequenced material: peripheral blood. The receptors shown here come from a woman in her fifties or sixties with acute or convalescent COVID-19.

V is TRBV7-9 and J is TRBJ1-1, with D unresolved. The ends were cut back, 5 bases at V and 6 bases at J, with 10 bases in the middle. The CDR3 is 12 residues long. The germline gives CDR1 SEHNR, CDR2 FQNEAQ (reference sequence). Here the CDR3 reads CASSRREAEAFF. CDR3 bases: TGTGCCAGCAGCCGGCGGGAGGCTGAAGCTTTCTTT.

This clone was detected once. The chain combines TRBV10-3 with TRBJ1-6; TRBD1 aligns across 8 bases. CDR1 and CDR2 from the germline V gene are ENHRY and SYGVKD. The length of the CDR3 is 18 residues. V lost 5 bases and J lost 0; bases outside the gene matches: 9. CDR3 in amino acids: CAISPGQAEFSYNSPLHF. The CDR3 nucleotides are TGTGCCATCAGTCCGGGACAGGCTGAGTTCTCCTATAATTCACCCCTCCACTTT.

This chain connects TRBV5-5 to TRBJ1-1; 7 bases line up with TRBD1. Germline V gene lookup returns CDR1 SGHKS and CDR2 YYEKEE (reference sequence). The CDR3 is made up of 13 amino acids. The V and J ends lost 4 bases and 9 bases, in that order; junction bases with no gene match: 9. CDR3 sequence (DNA): TGTGCCAGCAGCCCAGGGGGGAACCTACAAGCTTTCTTT. Translation: CASSPGGNLQAFF.

This chain links TRBV9 with TRBJ2-3; 7 bases align to TRBD2. The CDR3 length is 15 residues. Trimming at V came to 5 bases and at J to 2 bases, leaving 8 bases not matched to a gene. Germline assignment: CDR1 SGDLS and CDR2 YYNGEE. As DNA, the CDR3 is TGTGCCAGCAGTCTAACGGCGGGGGTCACAGATACGCAGTATTTT. This translates into CASSLTAGVTDTQYF.

This chain connects TRBV18 to TRBJ1-1; 11 bases are shared with TRBD1. This CDR3 is 18 amino acids long. Germline values: CDR1 KGHSH, CDR2 LQKENI. V lost 0 bases, J lost 1 base, and 7 bases stayed unmatched. DNA for the CDR3: TGTGCCAGCTCACCACCGTTAGGACAGGGGGCTCGGAACACTGAAGCTTTCTTT. Encoded protein: CASSPPLGQGARNTEAFF.

This clone showed up just a few times. The rearrangement links TRBV3-1 (or the pseudogene TRBV3-2) to TRBJ1-3; 9 bases align to TRBD1. The V gene's germline CDR1 is LGHDT and CDR2 YNNKEL (reference sequence). The length of the CDR3 is 16 residues. The V segment lost 3 bases and the J segment 4 bases; nucleotides outside the gene matches: 7. The CDR3 bases are TGTGCCAGCAGCCATGTCACAGGGGGCTCAGGAAACACCATATATTTT. Protein sequence: CASSHVTGGSGNTIYF.

The chain uses TRBV29-1 and TRBJ2-5; weak D call: TRBD1 (5 bases). Trimming stripped 7 bases from V and 4 bases from J, with 13 bases between. CDR3 length: 12 residues. CDR1 and CDR2 (germline): SQVTM, ANQGSEA. The DNA of the CDR3 is TGCAGCGCCTTTGACAGAGGAGAGACCCAGTACTTC. It translates to CSAFDRGETQYF.

The V call is TRBV28, the J call TRBJ1-6; TRBD1 aligns across 7 bases. CDR1 MDHEN and CDR2 SYDVKM come from the germline V gene. CDR3 length: 14 residues. V was clipped by 2 bases and J by 11 bases; unmatched bases: 6. The CDR3 sequence: CASSLGGTATPLHF. DNA for the CDR3: TGTGCCAGCAGTTTAGGAGGGACAGCGACACCCCTCCACTTT.

The genes are TRBV4-1 and TRBJ1-5; TRBD1 agrees at 7 bases. Germline trimming cut 4 bases from V and 4 bases from J; bases unmatched to any gene: 7. The length of the CDR3 is 15 residues. Germline values: CDR1 MGHRA, CDR2 YSYEKL. CDR3 coding DNA: TGCGCCAGCAGCCGTTTCCGGGGACAGAATCAGCCCCAGCATTTT. It yields the protein CASSRFRGQNQPQHF.

The chain couples TRBV7-9 to TRBJ1-1; D possibly corresponds to TRBD1 (5 bases). The germline gives CDR1 SEHNR, CDR2 FQNEAQ (reference sequence). Trimming stripped 1 base from V and 10 bases from J, with 10 bases between. CDR3 length equals 12 residues. The DNA of the CDR3 is TGTGCCAGCAGCTTAGAGGTCCAGGGAGCTTTCTTT. It is translated as CASSLEVQGAFF.

The J gene is TRBJ2-7, the V gene TRBV3-1 (or the pseudogene TRBV3-2), with 9 positions matching TRBD1. The germline gives CDR1 LGHDT, CDR2 YNNKEL (reference sequence). CDR3 size: 14 residues. J lost 3 bases, V lost 1 base, and 1 base had no gene match. The CDR3 loop reads CASSQGQGDYEQYF. The DNA for the CDR3 is TGTGCCAGCAGCCAAGGACAGGGGGACTACGAGCAGTACTTC.

The chain employs TRBV6-5 and TRBJ2-5; 8 nucleotides line up with TRBD1. The CDR3 is 15 amino acids. The germline V gene has CDR1 MNHEY and CDR2 SVGAGI. The V gene end was trimmed by 2 bases and the J gene end by 1 base; junction bases not matched to a gene: 3. CDR3: CASSYTGTGQETQYF. CDR3 in DNA: TGTGCCAGCAGTTACACAGGGACAGGCCAAGAGACCCAGTACTTC.

This clone was counted a single time. This chain uses TRBV6-2 or TRBV6-3 with TRBJ1-6; 7 bases are shared with TRBD1. Germline trimming cut 2 bases from V and 9 bases from J; bases unmatched to any gene: 10. The germline CDR1 and CDR2 sequences are MNHEY and SVGEGT. The CDR3 runs 16 residues. CDR3 nucleotides: TGTGCCAGCAGTTACCATCGCACAGGGGAAGGTTCACCCCTCCACTTT. Translation gives CASSYHRTGEGSPLHF.

This clone was detected ten times or more. The chain links TRBV3-1 (or the pseudogene TRBV3-2) to TRBJ2-3, with 7 bases identical to TRBD2. The CDR3 totals 14 residues. Trimming cost V 4 bases and J 1 base; bases outside gene matches: 2. The germline CDR1 and CDR2 sequences are LGHDT and YNNKEL (reference sequence). CDR3 protein: CASSPREGTDTQYF. As DNA, the CDR3 is TGTGCCAGCAGCCCACGGGAGGGCACAGATACGCAGTATTTT.

The rearrangement links TRBV10-3 to TRBJ2-5; 11 bases fit TRBD2. V gave up 10 bases and J gave up 2 bases; unmatched junction bases: 3. Germline CDR1 ENHRY, CDR2 SYGVKD. The CDR3 extends over 13 amino acids. The CDR3 sequence is CATRTSGQETQYF. In nucleotides, the CDR3 is TGTGCCACCCGGACTAGCGGGCAAGAGACCCAGTACTTC.

This chain links TRBV9 with TRBJ2-3; a weak D match, TRBD2 (5 bases). Germline V CDR1 and CDR2: SGDLS, YYNGEE. The germline V and J ends were trimmed by 4 bases and 0 bases, with 15 bases remaining between them. The CDR3 length is 16 residues. CDR3 protein: CASSRKRLISTDTQYF. Here the CDR3 DNA reads TGTGCCAGCAGCAGAAAGCGGCTTATTAGCACAGATACGCAGTATTTT.

V gene TRBV28 combines with J gene TRBJ2-7; no firm D call. Trimming took off 5 bases at V and 3 bases at J, with 8 bases between the two ends. This CDR3 comprises 12 residues. From germline, CDR1 is MDHEN and CDR2 SYDVKM. Written as DNA, the CDR3 is TGTGCCAGCAGTCCAATCAACTACGAGCAGTACTTC. Translation: CASSPINYEQYF. Together with reference TRBV28 and TRBJ2-7, the CDR3 gives the full variable domain: DVKVTQSSRYLVKRTGEKVFLECVQDMDHENMFWYRQDPGLGLRLIYFSYDVKMKEKGDIPEGYSVSREKKERFSLILESASTNQTSMYLCASSPINYEQYFGPGTRLTVT.

This clone was seen just once. This chain joins TRBV19 and TRBJ2-1, with TRBD1 matching 10 bases. Trimming took 4 bases from V and 12 from J; bases not matched to a gene: 12. The CDR3 spans 15 residues. Germline CDR1 and CDR2: LNHDA and SQIVND (reference sequence). The CDR3 DNA follows: TGTGCCAGTAGTAGACCTCCGGGACAGGGGTCGGCGCAGTTCTTC. Protein sequence: CASSRPPGQGSAQFF. Full variable domain (missing parts from reference TRBV19 and TRBJ2-1): DGGITQSPKYLFRKEGQNVTLSCEQNLNHDAMYWYRQDPGQGLRLIYYSQIVNDFQKGDIAEGYSVSREKKESFPLTVTSAQKNPTAFYLCASSRPPGQGSAQFFGPGTRLTVL.

The count of this clone is one. The rearrangement uses TRBV6-5 and TRBJ1-2; D might be TRBD1 (5 bases). Germline assignment: CDR1 MNHEY and CDR2 SVGAGI. Deletions cut 6 bases from V and 4 bases from J, with 12 bases between. The CDR3 loop spans 13 amino acids. The CDR3 reads CASRKTESYGYTF. CDR3 DNA sequence: TGTGCCAGCAGGAAGACAGAATCCTATGGCTACACCTTC.

The chain recombines TRBV30 with TRBJ2-7, with D perhaps TRBD1 (6 bases). Germline V lookup: CDR1 GTSNPN, CDR2 SVGIG (reference sequence). The V end lost 2 bases, the J end lost 1 base, and 15 bases lay between the germline ends. The CDR3 runs to 15 residues. CDR3 nucleotide sequence: TGTGCCTGGAGTCCACCCTTTAGGGGGTCCTACGAGCAGTACTTC. Residues: CAWSPPFRGSYEQYF.

V and J are TRBV28 and TRBJ2-1, with TRBD1 matching over 9 bases. V dropped 5 bases and J dropped 6; count of bases not matched to a gene: 2. The CDR3 runs 13 residues. Germline lookup yields CDR1 MDHEN and CDR2 SYDVKM. CDR3 bases: TGTGCCAGCAGTCCGACAGGGGGCAATGAGCAGTTCTTC. Its protein is CASSPTGGNEQFF.